Below, 28 T cell receptor beta chains from the same sample are listed, as sequenced in a study of cytomegalovirus exposure and HLA in healthy donors. TCRdb keeps only in-frame clones here, not all; method: immunoSEQ multiplex PCR. This table has about 73,000 clones, around 95% appearing once. Sequencing was performed on PBMCs. The receptors originated from a man aged 18 to 30 in good health and CMV-seronegative.

The chain uses TRBV2 and TRBJ1-1, with D possibly being TRBD1 (5 bases). The germline gives CDR1 SNHLY, CDR2 FYNNEI. CDR3 length: 14 residues. Trimming took 6 bases from V and 1 from J, leaving 12 bases between them. As DNA, the CDR3 is TGTGCCAGCAGCTTTATACAGGAGAACACTGAAGCTTTCTTT. It translates to CASSFIQENTEAFF.

This chain links TRBV7-3 with TRBJ2-1; tentative D call: TRBD2 (6 bases). Germline CDR1 and CDR2: SGHTA and FQGTGA. The ends were cut back, 5 bases at V and 9 bases at J, with 17 bases in the middle. The CDR3 contains 14 residues. Here the CDR3 DNA reads TGTGCCAGCAGCCCAACCGGGGGTTCTGCTGAGCAGTTCTTC. Translating it yields CASSPTGGSAEQFF.

This chain links TRBV5-1 with TRBJ2-2, with 9 bases fitting TRBD2. The germline V gene has CDR1 SGHRS and CDR2 YFSETQ. V shed 4 bases, J shed 4 bases, and the junction held 11 bases outside the gene matches. CDR3 length equals 17 residues. CDR3 sequence: CASSPSPGLATTGELFF. CDR3 in DNA: TGCGCCAGCAGCCCATCCCCGGGACTAGCCACCACCGGGGAGCTGTTTTTT.

The chain couples TRBV5-6 to TRBJ1-1; D not resolved. V lost 3 bases, J lost 6 bases, and 9 bases lay in between. Per germline, CDR1 SGHDT and CDR2 YYEEEE. The CDR3 contains 12 residues. CDR3 sequence (DNA): TGTGCCAGCAGCTACTGGAGGGCTGAAGCTTTCTTT. Its translation is CASSYWRAEAFF.

This clone was seen only a few times. V is TRBV6-5 and J is TRBJ1-1; the D gene is possibly TRBD1 (5 bases). Trimming shortened V by 6 bases and J by 2 bases, and 16 bases separated the two germline ends. CDR1 and CDR2 (germline): MNHEY, SVGAGI. This CDR3 has 15 residues. The CDR3 reads CASSQFGRVNTEAFF. The CDR3 DNA sequence: TGTGCCAGCAGCCAATTTGGCAGGGTTAACACTGAAGCTTTCTTT.

The chain carries TRBV28 and TRBJ2-3, with 8 bases aligning to TRBD1. V gave up 7 bases and J gave up 7 bases; unmatched junction bases: 13. This CDR3 region has 15 residues. Looked up from germline, CDR1 is MDHEN and CDR2 is SYDVKM. CDR3 bases: TGTGCCAGCATTGTTTCCGGGACAGGTCCCAATACGCAGTATTTT. This sequence encodes CASIVSGTGPNTQYF. Supplemented by reference TRBV28 and TRBJ2-3, the full variable domain reads DVKVTQSSRYLVKRTGEKVFLECVQDMDHENMFWYRQDPGLGLRLIYFSYDVKMKEKGDIPEGYSVSREKKERFSLILESASTNQTSMYLCASIVSGTGPNTQYFGPGTRLTVL.

The V and J genes are TRBV13 and TRBJ2-7; 8 bases match TRBD2. The CDR3 consists of 15 residues. J gave up 4 bases and V 5 bases, and 10 bases lay outside the gene matches. Germline CDR1 reads PRHDT; CDR2 reads FYEKMQ (reference sequence). CDR3 sequence (DNA): TGTGCCAGCAGCCGACGATTAGCGGGGATGTACGAGCAGTACTTC. Its translation: CASSRRLAGMYEQYF.

The chain is built from TRBV10-3 and TRBJ2-5; 7 nucleotides match TRBD1. V shed 3 bases and J 5 bases; nucleotides not matched to a gene: 9. The V gene's germline CDR1 is ENHRY and CDR2 SYGVKD. The CDR3 length is 15 residues. As DNA, the CDR3 is TGTGCCATCAGTGAACCTCGACAGGGAACGGAGACCCAGTACTTC. Protein: CAISEPRQGTETQYF.

The chain employs TRBV27 and TRBJ2-1; no clear D. Germline CDR1 reads MNHEY; CDR2 reads SMNVEV (reference sequence). There are 14 residues in the CDR3. V shed 7 bases and J shed 5 bases, with 15 bases lying between them. The CDR3 loop reads CASTSSGAHNEQFF. In nucleotides, the CDR3 is TGTGCCAGCACCTCGTCGGGTGCCCACAATGAGCAGTTCTTC.

V usage is TRBV10-2 and J usage is TRBJ1-1; the match to TRBD1 covers 8 bases. CDR3 size: 14 residues. Trimming cost V 3 bases and J 6 bases; bases outside gene matches: 6. CDR1 is WSHSY and CDR2 is SAAADI in the germline V gene. The CDR3 reads CASSDRGLSPEAFF. The CDR3, as DNA: TGCGCCAGCAGTGACAGGGGGCTTAGCCCTGAAGCTTTCTTT.

The genes are TRBV2 and TRBJ2-3, with 9 positions matching TRBD2. The germline V gene encodes CDR1 SNHLY and CDR2 FYNNEI. The J segment lost 3 bases and the V segment lost 2 bases, leaving 9 bases of the junction unmatched. The CDR3 length is 17 residues. DNA for the CDR3: TGTGCCAGCAGTGAACTGGGCGGGGGGGCCAGGACAGATACGCAGTATTTT. Translating gives CASSELGGGARTDTQYF. Full variable domain (rest looked up from reference TRBV2 and TRBJ2-3): EPEVTQTPSHQVTQMGQEVILRCVPISNHLYFYWYRQILGQKVEFLVSFYNNEISEKSEIFDDQFSVERPDGSNFTLKIRSTKLEDSAMYFCASSELGGGARTDTQYFGPGTRLTVL.

The rearrangement links TRBV30 to TRBJ2-3, with D perhaps TRBD2 (6 bases). The V gene lost 2 bases and the J gene lost 4 bases, with 13 bases spanning the gap. Germline V lookup: CDR1 GTSNPN, CDR2 SVGIG (reference sequence). CDR3 length equals 14 residues. The CDR3 protein is CAWSPRLVPDTQYF. In nucleotides, the CDR3 is TGTGCCTGGAGTCCTAGACTAGTCCCAGATACGCAGTATTTT.

For the CDR3, the DNA is TGTGCCTGGACAACGGCAGGGTGGTACACTGAAGCTTTCTTT. This sequence encodes CAWTTAGWYTEAFF. The V gene is TRBV30, the J gene TRBJ1-1, with TRBD1 as a possible D gene (5 bases). The V gene lost 4 bases and the J gene lost 3 bases, with 15 bases spanning the gap. Germline V gives CDR1 GTSNPN, CDR2 SVGIG (reference sequence). CDR3 size: 14 residues.

The chain recombines TRBV19 with TRBJ1-3, with unresolved D. Germline V gene data show CDR1 as LNHDA and CDR2 as SQIVND (reference sequence). CDR3 length equals 15 residues. V lost 4 bases to trimming and J lost 4 bases, with 14 bases between them. Written as DNA, the CDR3 is TGTGCCAGTAGTAACCCCTCGTACCGGGGAAACACCATATATTTT. This sequence encodes CASSNPSYRGNTIYF.

The chain links TRBV6-6 to TRBJ1-5; TRBD1 matches at 8 bases. Per germline, CDR1 MNHNY and CDR2 SVGAGI (reference sequence). The CDR3 runs to 15 residues. The V gene end was trimmed by 6 bases and the J gene end by 4 bases; junction bases not matched to a gene: 8. The CDR3: CASRLGQGGNQPQHF. The CDR3 DNA reads as TGTGCCAGCAGACTCGGACAGGGTGGTAATCAGCCCCAGCATTTT.

The chain couples TRBV6-6 to TRBJ2-2, with D perhaps matching TRBD1 (6 bases). With 4 bases removed from V and 4 bases from J, the gap between germline ends came to 10 bases. CDR3 length: 14 residues. From germline, CDR1 is MNHNY and CDR2 SVGAGI (reference sequence). The CDR3 spells CASSSQGSTGELFF. CDR3 nucleotides: TGTGCCAGCAGTTCCCAGGGGAGCACCGGGGAGCTGTTTTTT.

The chain carries TRBV6-4 and TRBJ2-3; 9 bases agree with TRBD2. This CDR3 comprises 15 residues. V was clipped by 10 bases and J by 1 base; unmatched bases: 9. Germline V gives CDR1 MRHNA, CDR2 SNTAGT. Here the CDR3 reads CATAPAGGGTDTQYF. The CDR3 coding sequence is TGTGCCACGGCTCCAGCGGGGGGTGGCACAGATACGCAGTATTTT.

In DNA, the CDR3 is TGTGCCAGCACCGGACAGGGGGACCCCTACGAGCAGTACTTC. Its protein product is CASTGQGDPYEQYF. This rearrangement joins TRBV27 to TRBJ2-7; 10 nucleotides align to TRBD1. This CDR3 has 14 amino acids. The junction had 5 bases not matched to a gene; V was cut back by 7 bases and J by 2 bases. Germline-derived CDR1 and CDR2 are MNHEY and SMNVEV (reference sequence).

The V gene is TRBV5-4, the J gene TRBJ2-7; a possible D gene is TRBD2 (7 bases). The CDR3 spans 15 residues. V shed 3 bases and J shed 0 bases, with 13 bases lying between them. Germline V gene lookup returns CDR1 SGHNT and CDR2 YYREEE (reference sequence). The DNA for the CDR3 is TGTGCCAGCAGCTCCCCAGGGGAGGGCTCCTACGAGCAGTACTTC. Encoded protein: CASSSPGEGSYEQYF.

This chain links TRBV7-9 with TRBJ1-2; D is ambiguous. The V gene's germline CDR1 is SEHNR and CDR2 FQNEAQ (reference sequence). CDR3 length equals 14 residues. The V and J ends lost 0 bases and 8 bases respectively, with 13 bases between them. The CDR3: CASSLALGVEGYTF. CDR3 DNA: TGTGCCAGCAGCTTAGCGCTCGGGGTGGAAGGCTACACCTTC.

In nucleotides, the CDR3 is TGCGCCAGCAGCTTGCTTGCGACAGGTGCGGACTACGAGCAGTACTTC. Amino acids: CASSLLATGADYEQYF. V usage is TRBV5-1 and J usage is TRBJ2-7; a possible D gene is TRBD1 (6 bases). V lost 1 base and J lost 3, with 17 bases in between. The CDR3 sequence is 16 residues long. The germline V gene encodes CDR1 SGHRS and CDR2 YFSETQ.

This sequence joins TRBV7-9 and TRBJ2-7; 7 bases map to TRBD1. There are 13 residues in the CDR3. Trimming cost V 6 bases and J 2 bases; bases outside gene matches: 4. Germline CDR1 reads SEHNR; CDR2 reads FQNEAQ (reference sequence). Here the CDR3 reads CASRSGQAYEQYF. CDR3 in DNA: TGTGCCAGCAGATCCGGACAGGCCTACGAGCAGTACTTC.

The V call is TRBV4-3, the J call TRBJ2-1; D possibly corresponds to TRBD2 (6 bases). The V gene lost 0 bases and the J gene lost 0 bases, with 9 bases spanning the gap. This CDR3 comprises 16 residues. In germline, CDR1 is LGHNA, CDR2 YSLEER. As DNA, the CDR3 is TGCGCCAGCAGCCAAGATGGTAGCGGCTCCTACAATGAGCAGTTCTTC. Its translation: CASSQDGSGSYNEQFF.

The rearrangement joins TRBV2 to TRBJ2-7, with D possibly TRBD2 on 6 matching bases. Trimming removed 9 bases at V and 6 bases at J, with 15 bases between. Per the germline V gene, CDR1 is SNHLY and CDR2 is FYNNEI. CDR3 length equals 12 residues. In DNA form, the CDR3 reads TGTGCCAGTCGGGACTCCCACCCCGAGCAGTACTTC. Translating gives CASRDSHPEQYF. Full variable domain (missing parts from reference TRBV2 and TRBJ2-7): EPEVTQTPSHQVTQMGQEVILRCVPISNHLYFYWYRQILGQKVEFLVSFYNNEISEKSEIFDDQFSVERPDGSNFTLKIRSTKLEDSAMYFCASRDSHPEQYFGPGTRLTVT.

J is TRBJ2-2 and V is TRBV7-3; TRBD1 agrees at 8 bases. CDR3 length equals 15 residues. The V gene's germline CDR1 is SGHTA and CDR2 FQGTGA. Unmatched junction bases numbered 7, after V lost 5 bases and J lost 5 bases. Here the CDR3 DNA reads TGTGCCAGCAGCAAGGACAGGGTTTATACCGGGGAGCTGTTTTTT. Translation: CASSKDRVYTGELFF.

V usage is TRBV25-1 and J usage is TRBJ2-2; no reliable D call. V was clipped by 0 bases and J by 6 bases, with 5 bases between them. CDR3 size: 13 residues. Germline-derived CDR1 and CDR2 are MGHDK and SYGVNS. CDR3 in DNA: TGTGCCAGCAGTGAATATCCCGCCGGGGAGCTGTTTTTT. Its protein is CASSEYPAGELFF.

The V call is TRBV7-2, the J call TRBJ1-5; D is undetermined. Per germline, CDR1 SGHTA and CDR2 FQGNSA. The CDR3 sequence is 14 residues long. The germline V and J ends were trimmed by 7 bases and 0 bases, with 10 bases remaining between them. CDR3 nucleotides: TGTGCCAGCAACACAGAATATAGCAATCAGCCCCAGCATTTT. It specifies CASNTEYSNQPQHF.

This rearrangement joins TRBV19 to TRBJ2-5; a possible D gene is TRBD1 (6 bases). V was cut by 4 bases and J by 3 bases, with 9 bases left in between. The germline V gene has CDR1 LNHDA and CDR2 SQIVND (reference sequence). The CDR3 length is 13 residues. Written as DNA, the CDR3 is TGTGCCAGTAGTAGGAACAGGGAAGAGACCCAGTACTTC. Translation gives CASSRNREETQYF.